This T cell receptor (beta chain) was captured by sequencing in a study of CD39 and CD103 CD8 tumor-infiltrating T cells. The table came from immunoSEQ multiplex PCR; TCRdb's copy has only in-frame clones and leaves some out. This sample has about 7,400 clones, with 50% to 80% found just once. No therapy was ongoing when samples were collected. CD8+CD4-CD45RA- cells, CCR7-positive or negative, formed the memory CD8 sort. The CDR3 loop spans 13 amino acids. In germline, CDR1 is SQVTM, CDR2 ANQGSEA. Germline trimming cut 5 bases from V and 6 bases from J; bases unmatched to any gene: 8. Sequencing was carried out using CD8+ T cells sorted from blood. Subset denoted: total memory CD8 T cells (CD45RA-CCR7+/-) from blood or uninvolved lymph node. J is TRBJ2-7 and V is TRBV29-1; 9 bases map to TRBD1. The receptor comes from a human donor with head and neck squamous cell carcinoma. In DNA form, the CDR3 reads TGCAGCGTTTATCGGACAGGGGTGGGCGAGCAGTACTTC. It translates to CSVYRTGVGEQYF.